This entry describes one TCR beta chain. This clonotype was seen ten or more times. Its antigen is currently not known. Base qualities were left out, and no much larger clone turns up one base away. Blood bank volunteers in Maryland, USA served as the healthy controls. Unsorted PBMC libraries were generated from 2 million PBMCs stored in RNAlater at -80 °C until RNA extraction. PBMCs were separated from peripheral blood using Ficoll-Hypaque density gradient centrifugation and then cryopreserved in liquid nitrogen. To synthesize cDNA, template-switch 5'RACE was performed with a primer carrying a 10-nucleotide random unique molecular identifier so that each TCR transcript was tagged. Every sequencing run yielded over 200 million TCR-beta sequences covering 15-18 subjects. The RNeasy kit was used for extraction of total RNA. Using the KAPA Real-time Library Amplification kit, TCR-beta VDJ regions were amplified with primers for the TCR constant region and the 5'RACE anchor. A first PCR added sample indexes and Illumina adaptors, and a second PCR then raised library yield. The roughly 650 bp TCR product was size-selected on a 2% E-gel SizeSelection system after Ampure bead purification. Before pooling, library quality was checked on a Bioanalyzer, concentration was measured with Qubit, and libraries were quantified with the Kapa Library Quantification kit. Paired-end 2 x 150 bp sequencing of the libraries was performed on an Illumina HiSeq 2500. To increase sequence diversity, roughly 24-31% phiX was spiked into each library pool. The study's own analysis went as follows. The UMI-based MiGEC pipeline processed quality-filtered reads and removed over 75% of raw TCR sequences during error correction. VDJ genes were aligned to IMGT germline references, and clonotypes were defined by unique CDR3 amino acid sequence plus V-J genes. Clonal expansion, Shannon diversity and CDR3 relatedness (CalcPairwiseDistances, ClusterSamples) were evaluated with VDJtools, and phylogenetic trees were built with CLCbio workbench. Clones with at least 8 unique UMIs were defined as expanded, with this threshold being based on coefficient-of-variation modelling across technical triplicates. TCRdb handled the public reads itself, with Q25 trimming in fastp and clone calling in MiXCR, and kept productive beta chains. All rows with the same CDR3 protein become a single entry with the most common DNA and genes. TCRdb's processing, not the study's, gives the V and J calls here. The sample contains around 14,000 distinct CDR3 sequences, about 10% of them found a single time. The top ten constitute 24% of the sample.

This specimen belongs to a study of neurological immune-mediated disorders (dated by TCRdb to between 2017 and 2020). Regarding the research as a whole: Peripheral blood TCR-beta repertoires from patients with HTLV-I-associated myelopathy (HAM/TSP), patients with multiple sclerosis, and healthy controls were compared in the study using UMI-based sequencing. The cohort included approximately 70 subjects: approximately 15 with HAM/TSP, approximately 35 with multiple sclerosis, and approximately 20 healthy controls. Alongside PBMC samples, the set of more than 85 TCR-beta libraries contained longitudinal samples, technical triplicates, and paired CD4+ and CD8+ T-cell subsets that had been sorted.

Study-wide findings and limitations: Across subjects, expanded clones never shared an identical CDR3 amino acid sequence, which suggests that the TCR-beta repertoires in every group were private. TCR clonal expansion was highest in HAM/TSP patients and lowest in MS patients, with MS patients falling below even healthy controls.

The source is a woman between 40 and 55 years old in good health. The sample consisted of PBMCs.

In nucleotide form, the sequence is TGCAGTGCTCCTCTGACAGGGAACTATGGCTACACCTTC. It codes for CSAPLTGNYGYTF. This chain is built from TRBV20-1 and TRBJ1-2; TRBD1 fits 7 bases in the junction. Based on the germline V gene (reference sequence), the CDR1 and CDR2 sequences are DFQATT and SNEGSKA. Measured from the cysteine to the phenylalanine, the CDR3 is 13 residues long. Of the read, only the CDR3 DNA is kept; its 39 bases are in frame from base 1. Relative to germline, V is missing 5 bases and J is missing 2 bases, with 5 bases of the junction outside any gene match.